Listed below are T cell receptor beta chains from one sample, sequenced in a study of blood T cell repertoires in COVID-19. Generated by immunoSEQ multiplex PCR, the TCRdb table keeps only in-frame clones and is missing some. The sample gives almost 500,000 clones, less than 90% of which show up once; roughly 8% is in the top ten. Sequencing used PBMCs or T cells enriched from blood (not recorded which). These receptors were collected from a woman aged 60-75 years who had recovered from COVID-19. Each CDR3 is given with its conserved first and last residue. The order of the fields is clone size, J gene, D gene, V gene, CDR3 protein, CDR3 DNA. The D gene is left open where the match is weak. Clone size, where shown, is once, few, many, or a class for clones that have expanded.

clone size: once
J gene: TRBJ2-3
D gene: TRBD2
V gene: TRBV6-2/TRBV6-3
CDR3 protein: CASSSTSGGTDTQYF
CDR3 DNA: TGTGCCAGCAGTTCGACTAGCGGGGGCACAGATACGCAGTATTTT

clone size: once
J gene: TRBJ2-1
D gene: TRBD2
V gene: TRBV12-3/TRBV12-4
CDR3 protein: CASSLGGGDEQFF
CDR3 DNA: TGTGCCAGCAGTTTAGGCGGGGGAGATGAGCAGTTCTTC

clone size: few
J gene: TRBJ1-5
D gene: TRBD1
V gene: TRBV10-3
CDR3 protein: CAISESGQGDQPQHF
CDR3 DNA: TGTGCCATCAGTGAGTCGGGACAGGGCGATCAGCCCCAGCATTTT

clone size: few
J gene: TRBJ1-1
D gene: -
V gene: TRBV9
CDR3 protein: CASSPTYRVTEAFF
CDR3 DNA: TGTGCCAGCAGCCCCACTTACAGAGTCACTGAAGCTTTCTTT

clone size: -
J gene: TRBJ1-4
D gene: TRBD1
V gene: TRBV9
CDR3 protein: CASSATGHREKLFF
CDR3 DNA: TGTGCCAGCAGCGCGACAGGGCATAGGGAAAAACTGTTTTTT

clone size: -
J gene: TRBJ2-3
D gene: -
V gene: TRBV6-4
CDR3 protein: CASSDAQGTDTQYF
CDR3 DNA: TGTGCCAGCAGTGACGCGCAGGGCACAGATACGCAGTATTTT

clone size: -
J gene: TRBJ1-1
D gene: -
V gene: TRBV5-1
CDR3 protein: CASSLVTGNTEAFF
CDR3 DNA: TGCGCCAGCAGCTTGGTGACAGGGAACACTGAAGCTTTCTTT

clone size: -
J gene: TRBJ2-4
D gene: -
V gene: TRBV14
CDR3 protein: CASSQGRGRGNIQYF
CDR3 DNA: TGTGCCAGCAGCCAAGGGCGGGGCCGAGGAAACATTCAGTACTTC

clone size: -
J gene: TRBJ1-2
D gene: -
V gene: TRBV30
CDR3 protein: CAWSLNYYGYTF
CDR3 DNA: TGTGCCTGGAGTCTTAATTACTATGGCTACACCTTC

clone size: -
J gene: TRBJ1-4
D gene: -
V gene: TRBV30
CDR3 protein: CAYRLLGNEKLFF
CDR3 DNA: TGTGCCTACAGGCTTTTGGGTAATGAAAAACTGTTTTTT

clone size: -
J gene: TRBJ2-1
D gene: TRBD2
V gene: TRBV7-2
CDR3 protein: CASSLEYSGGNEQFF
CDR3 DNA: TGTGCCAGCAGCTTAGAATATAGCGGGGGGAATGAGCAGTTCTTC

clone size: -
J gene: TRBJ2-5
D gene: -
V gene: TRBV3-1/TRBV3-2
CDR3 protein: CASSQLLARSQYF
CDR3 DNA: TGTGCCAGCAGCCAACTACTAGCTAGAAGCCAGTACTTC

clone size: -
J gene: TRBJ2-5
D gene: -
V gene: TRBV6-1
CDR3 protein: CASSEGTDETQYF
CDR3 DNA: TGTGCCAGCAGTGAAGGGACAGACGAGACCCAGTACTTC

clone size: -
J gene: TRBJ1-3
D gene: TRBD1
V gene: TRBV3-1/TRBV3-2
CDR3 protein: CASSWTGTGNTIYF
CDR3 DNA: TGTGCCAGCAGTTGGACAGGGACAGGAAACACCATATATTTT

clone size: -
J gene: TRBJ2-1
D gene: TRBD2
V gene: TRBV15
CDR3 protein: CATSRGGGSSYNEQFF
CDR3 DNA: TGTGCCACCAGCCGTGGGGGAGGGAGCTCCTACAATGAGCAGTTCTTC

clone size: -
J gene: TRBJ1-2
D gene: TRBD1
V gene: TRBV19
CDR3 protein: CASSIVQGGDGYTF
CDR3 DNA: TGTGCCAGTAGTATAGTACAGGGGGGAGATGGCTACACCTTC

clone size: -
J gene: TRBJ1-6
D gene: -
V gene: TRBV19
CDR3 protein: CASSMGAFQLPLHF
CDR3 DNA: TGTGCCAGTAGTATGGGGGCCTTCCAATTACCCCTCCACTTT

clone size: -
J gene: TRBJ2-1
D gene: -
V gene: TRBV9
CDR3 protein: CASSTRTYAYNEQFF
CDR3 DNA: TGTGCCAGCAGCACACGGACATATGCCTACAATGAGCAGTTCTTC

clone size: -
J gene: TRBJ2-3
D gene: -
V gene: TRBV10-2
CDR3 protein: CASISGDGTDTQYF
CDR3 DNA: TGCGCCAGCATCTCGGGTGATGGAACAGATACGCAGTATTTT

clone size: -
J gene: TRBJ2-3
D gene: TRBD2
V gene: TRBV7-8
CDR3 protein: CASRSRGADTQYF
CDR3 DNA: TGTGCCAGCAGATCGCGGGGGGCAGATACGCAGTATTTT

clone size: -
J gene: TRBJ1-5
D gene: -
V gene: TRBV7-2
CDR3 protein: CASSPGTLESPQHF
CDR3 DNA: TGTGCCAGCAGCCCGGGGACACTGGAATCGCCCCAGCATTTT

clone size: -
J gene: TRBJ2-4
D gene: TRBD2
V gene: TRBV7-2
CDR3 protein: CASSLRALAGGLNIQYF
CDR3 DNA: TGTGCCAGCAGCCTAAGGGCTCTAGCGGGGGGGCTGAACATTCAGTACTTC

clone size: -
J gene: TRBJ2-2
D gene: -
V gene: TRBV5-5
CDR3 protein: CASSSQVLPQNTGELFF
CDR3 DNA: TGTGCCAGCAGCTCCCAGGTCCTGCCTCAGAACACCGGGGAGCTGTTTTTT

clone size: -
J gene: TRBJ2-3
D gene: TRBD2
V gene: TRBV28
CDR3 protein: CASSLPGLVGAQYF
CDR3 DNA: TGTGCCAGCAGTTTACCCGGACTAGTCGGGGCGCAGTATTTT

clone size: once
J gene: TRBJ2-4
D gene: -
V gene: TRBV2
CDR3 protein: CASSPGWGPAKNIQYF
CDR3 DNA: TGTGCCAGCTCACCCGGATGGGGCCCGGCCAAAAACATTCAGTACTTC

clone size: -
J gene: TRBJ2-3
D gene: TRBD2
V gene: TRBV6-5
CDR3 protein: CASSYERGLTDTQYF
CDR3 DNA: TGTGCCAGCAGTTACGAGCGGGGACTCACAGATACGCAGTATTTT

clone size: -
J gene: TRBJ2-1
D gene: -
V gene: TRBV5-5
CDR3 protein: CASSRQNNEQFF
CDR3 DNA: TGTGCCAGCAGCCGACAGAACAATGAGCAGTTCTTC

clone size: few
J gene: TRBJ2-3
D gene: TRBD1
V gene: TRBV5-6
CDR3 protein: CASSLWDRDTDTQYF
CDR3 DNA: TGTGCCAGCAGCTTGTGGGACAGAGACACAGATACGCAGTATTTT

clone size: -
J gene: TRBJ1-3
D gene: TRBD1
V gene: TRBV7-2
CDR3 protein: CASSFSGTGGNTIYF
CDR3 DNA: TGTGCCAGCAGCTTCTCCGGGACAGGGGGAAACACCATATATTTT

clone size: -
J gene: TRBJ1-2
D gene: TRBD1
V gene: TRBV19
CDR3 protein: CASSILGGGGNGYTF
CDR3 DNA: TGTGCCAGTAGTATATTAGGGGGCGGAGGAAACGGCTACACCTTC

clone size: -
J gene: TRBJ1-3
D gene: TRBD1
V gene: TRBV7-6
CDR3 protein: CASSDGQGDLNTIYF
CDR3 DNA: TGTGCCAGCAGCGACGGACAGGGGGATCTAAACACCATATATTTT

clone size: -
J gene: TRBJ1-2
D gene: -
V gene: TRBV13
CDR3 protein: CASSLRNIGYTF
CDR3 DNA: TGTGCCAGCAGCCTCAGAAACATCGGCTACACCTTC

clone size: -
J gene: TRBJ1-2
D gene: -
V gene: TRBV11-2
CDR3 protein: CASSPRQGNGYTF
CDR3 DNA: TGTGCCAGCAGCCCTCGGCAGGGCAATGGCTACACCTTC

clone size: -
J gene: TRBJ1-4
D gene: -
V gene: TRBV11-2
CDR3 protein: CASSLGAPGLEKLFF
CDR3 DNA: TGTGCCAGCAGCTTAGGGGCTCCAGGGCTCGAAAAACTGTTTTTT

clone size: -
J gene: TRBJ2-1
D gene: -
V gene: TRBV11-2
CDR3 protein: CASSWAAGAYNEQFF
CDR3 DNA: TGTGCCAGCAGCTGGGCGGCAGGGGCATACAATGAGCAGTTCTTC

clone size: -
J gene: TRBJ2-3
D gene: -
V gene: TRBV5-6
CDR3 protein: CASSSPRPGRGDTQYF
CDR3 DNA: TGTGCCAGCAGCTCGCCGCGGCCAGGGCGGGGAGATACGCAGTATTTT

clone size: few
J gene: TRBJ2-5
D gene: TRBD2
V gene: TRBV27
CDR3 protein: CASSGTSIRETQYF
CDR3 DNA: TGTGCCAGCAGTGGGACTAGCATCAGGGAGACCCAGTACTTC

clone size: -
J gene: TRBJ1-2
D gene: -
V gene: TRBV19
CDR3 protein: CASSLQGRLGYGYTF
CDR3 DNA: TGTGCCAGTAGTCTTCAGGGGCGGCTTGGCTATGGCTACACCTTC

clone size: -
J gene: TRBJ1-6
D gene: -
V gene: TRBV2
CDR3 protein: CASSGGSPLHF
CDR3 DNA: TGTGCCAGCAGCGGGGGGTCACCCCTCCACTTT

clone size: -
J gene: TRBJ2-5
D gene: -
V gene: TRBV2
CDR3 protein: CASTQGLETQYF
CDR3 DNA: TGTGCCAGCACCCAGGGTCTGGAGACCCAGTACTTC

clone size: -
J gene: TRBJ2-1
D gene: -
V gene: TRBV27
CDR3 protein: CASKIAVASYNEQFF
CDR3 DNA: TGTGCCAGCAAGATAGCGGTCGCCTCCTACAATGAGCAGTTCTTC

clone size: -
J gene: TRBJ1-1
D gene: TRBD1
V gene: TRBV29-1
CDR3 protein: CSVGQGARWNTEAFF
CDR3 DNA: TGCAGCGTCGGACAGGGGGCGAGGTGGAACACTGAAGCTTTCTTT